This is a list of T cell receptor beta chains from one sample in a study of T cells in Graves' hyperthyroidism and ophthalmopathy. TCRdb reprocessed the multiplex PCR reads with MiXCR, giving one entry per CDR3 protein. This table holds about 600,000 distinct CDR3 sequences, 14% found once. The specimen was blood. All receptors derive from a woman aged 18-30 years with Graves' ophthalmopathy. CDR3s include the opening cysteine and the closing phenylalanine or tryptophan. D genes are given only for firm matches. Not all rows give a size; the values are once, few, many and, for expanded clones, a class.

D gene | J gene | V gene | clone size | CDR3 DNA | CDR3 protein
NA | TRBJ2-2 | TRBV29-1 | many | TGCAGCGTTGTATCGGCAGCGAACACCGGGGAGCTGTTTTTT | CSVVSAANTGELFF
TRBD1 | TRBJ1-2 | TRBV9 | NA | TGTGCCAGCAGCCCATCGGGACAGGTCTATGGCTACACCTTC | CASSPSGQVYGYTF
TRBD1 | TRBJ2-5 | TRBV5-1 | few | TGCGCCAGCAGCTTGGCCCCTCTCAGGGGGCATGAGACCCAGTACTTC | CASSLAPLRGHETQYF
TRBD2 | TRBJ2-2 | TRBV7-6 | many | TGTGCCAGCAGCCCTAGCGGAGCGAACACCGGGGAGCTGTTTTTT | CASSPSGANTGELFF
NA | TRBJ1-5 | TRBV7-8 | few | TGTGCCAGCAGCTTAGGGAGGGCGGGGGGTCATATAATTAGCAATCAGCCCCAGCATTTT | CASSLGRAGGHIISNQPQHF
NA | TRBJ1-1 | TRBV9 | NA | TGTGCCAGCAGCGTACTTGGGTGGGGCACTGAAGCTTTCTTT | CASSVLGWGTEAFF
NA | TRBJ2-5 | TRBV7-2 | many | TGTGCCAGCACCGATCTCCTGTACCAAGAGACCCAGTACTTC | CASTDLLYQETQYF
TRBD1 | TRBJ2-7 | TRBV7-9 | many | TGTGCCAGCAGCCCTGCTGGGACAGAATACGAGCAGTACTTC | CASSPAGTEYEQYF
NA | TRBJ2-4 | TRBV7-2 | NA | TGTGCCAGCAGCCGGACGGGGGGCTATGGGCTAGCCAAAAACATTCAGTACTTC | CASSRTGGYGLAKNIQYF
TRBD2 | TRBJ2-3 | TRBV11-3 | many | TGTGCCAGCGAGAAAATTAGGCCTAGCGGGATTCTAGATACGCAGTATTTT | CASEKIRPSGILDTQYF
NA | TRBJ2-6 | TRBV20-1 | many | TGCAGTGCTAGAGATTCAAGGGGCGCTGGGGCCAACGTCCTGACTTTC | CSARDSRGAGANVLTF
TRBD2 | TRBJ2-2 | TRBV7-3 | few | TGTGCCAGCAGCTTAGGCGGGAGAGGGTATAACGGGGAGCTGTTTTTT | CASSLGGRGYNGELFF
NA | TRBJ2-7 | TRBV30 | many | TGTGCCTGGAGTGGACATCCGAGCTCCTACGAGCAGTACTTC | CAWSGHPSSYEQYF
NA | TRBJ2-5 | TRBV13 | many | TGTGCCAGCAGGGGAGTGGGGACCCAGTACTTC | CASRGVGTQYF
TRBD2 | TRBJ2-1 | TRBV2 | once | TGTGCCAGCAGTGAACTAGCGGGACGCGATGAGCAGTTCTTC | CASSELAGRDEQFF
TRBD2 | TRBJ2-1 | TRBV6-1 | NA | TGTGCCACCCAACTGGGAGGGATTTACAATGAGCAGTTCTTC | CATQLGGIYNEQFF
NA | TRBJ1-5 | TRBV28 | many | TGTGCCAGCACCAGGACAGATCAGCCCCAGCATTTT | CASTRTDQPQHF
NA | TRBJ2-2 | TRBV6-2/TRBV6-3 | many | TGTGCCAGCAGTTACCAGGAGTACTTCACCGGGGAGCTGTTTTTT | CASSYQEYFTGELFF
NA | TRBJ2-1 | TRBV7-2 | NA | TGTGCCAGCAGCTTAGACTCCCCGGAGGGGTTCTTC | CASSLDSPEGFF
TRBD1 | TRBJ1-4 | TRBV7-2 | many | TGTGCCAGCAGCTTCGTACAGGGGGCATGGGGAACTAATGAAAAACTGTTTTTT | CASSFVQGAWGTNEKLFF
NA | TRBJ2-7 | TRBV20-1 | many | TGCAGTGCTCCTAGGGTAGCTAATCTCCTCGGCGAGCAGTACTTC | CSAPRVANLLGEQYF
TRBD2 | TRBJ2-1 | TRBV15 | NA | TGTGCCACCAGCAGGTCGGGACTAGCGGGGGGGTACAATGAGCAGTTCTTC | CATSRSGLAGGYNEQFF
NA | TRBJ1-1 | TRBV7-9 | many | TGTGCCAGCAGCTTGGTGCGCCTGGTTGGCACTGAAGCTTTCTTT | CASSLVRLVGTEAFF
NA | TRBJ1-5 | TRBV12-3/TRBV12-4 | many | TGTGCCAGCAGTTCTCAACAGGGCTCCAATCAGCCCCAGCATTTT | CASSSQQGSNQPQHF
NA | TRBJ2-7 | TRBV7-9 | many | TGTGCCAGCTCTCGGGTCGGCGAGCAGTACTTC | CASSRVGEQYF
TRBD1 | TRBJ1-5 | TRBV5-1 | many | TGCGCCGGCCATAGACGGGACAGCCACCTCCACAGCAATCAGCCCCAGCATTTT | CAGHRRDSHLHSNQPQHF
TRBD2 | TRBJ2-1 | TRBV30 | NA | TGTGCCTGGAGTGTATCCGAAGCGGGAGTAGGCTACAATGAGCAGTTCTTC | CAWSVSEAGVGYNEQFF
TRBD1 | TRBJ2-1 | TRBV27 | many | TGTGCCAGCAGCTTCTTCGGGACAGGGTACAATGAGCAGTTCTTC | CASSFFGTGYNEQFF
NA | TRBJ2-3 | TRBV5-1 | many | TGCGCCAGCTTCCGGGCCGGCAGCACCCAAGATACGCAGTATTTT | CASFRAGSTQDTQYF
NA | TRBJ1-3 | TRBV29-1 | few | TGCAGCGTTGACGGCGTCTCTGGAAACACCATATATTTT | CSVDGVSGNTIYF
NA | TRBJ1-2 | TRBV28 | few | TGTGCCAGCAGTTTAAGATCTGTCGGAGGTATAGGCTACACCTTC | CASSLRSVGGIGYTF
NA | TRBJ1-4 | TRBV12-3/TRBV12-4 | many | TGTGCCAGCAGTTTAAGAGAGGGGCTAACTAATGAAAAACTGTTTTTT | CASSLREGLTNEKLFF
NA | TRBJ2-7 | TRBV4-2 | NA | TGTGCCAGCAGCCAAGATACCGAAAACGAGCAGTACTTC | CASSQDTENEQYF
NA | TRBJ1-2 | TRBV7-9 | NA | TGTGCCAGCAGCTCAGTTGGACCTTATGGCTACACCTTC | CASSSVGPYGYTF
NA | TRBJ2-3 | TRBV12-3/TRBV12-4 | many | TGTGCCAGCAGTTTAGCCCAGGGGAGCACAGATACGCAGTATTTT | CASSLAQGSTDTQYF